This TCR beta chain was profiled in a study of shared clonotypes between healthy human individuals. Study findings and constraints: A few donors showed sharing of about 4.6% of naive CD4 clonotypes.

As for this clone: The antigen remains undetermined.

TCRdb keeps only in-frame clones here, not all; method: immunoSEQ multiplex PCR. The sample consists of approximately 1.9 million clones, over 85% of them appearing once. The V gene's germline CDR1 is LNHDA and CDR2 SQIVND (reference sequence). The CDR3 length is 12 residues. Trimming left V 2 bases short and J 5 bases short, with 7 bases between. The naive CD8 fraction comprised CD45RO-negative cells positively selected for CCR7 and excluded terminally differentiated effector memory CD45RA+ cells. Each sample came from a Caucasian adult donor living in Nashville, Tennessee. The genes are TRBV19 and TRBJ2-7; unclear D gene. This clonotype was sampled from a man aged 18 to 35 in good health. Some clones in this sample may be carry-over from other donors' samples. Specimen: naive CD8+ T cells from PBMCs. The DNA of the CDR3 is TGTGCCAGTAGTATATCTGGGAACGAGCAGTACTTC. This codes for CASSISGNEQYF.